A single sample is the source of the 32 T cell receptor beta chains below, sequenced in a study of cytomegalovirus exposure and HLA in healthy donors. Both 60 Vbeta primers and 13 Jbeta primers went into the PCR. Using immunoSEQ multiplex PCR, the repertoire was profiled, and TCRdb retains in-frame clones only, with some absent. This sample has 95,000 to 150,000 clones; roughly 80% occur once, and the top ten carry around 2.2%. Sequenced material: PBMCs. Receptors were obtained from a man aged 25 to 45 in good health and CMV-seronegative.

The V gene is TRBV5-8, the J gene TRBJ2-1, with D maybe TRBD1 (6 bases). V lost 0 bases and J lost 10, with 17 bases in between. This CDR3 has 15 residues. Per the germline V gene, CDR1 is SGHTS and CDR2 is YDEGEE. The DNA of the CDR3 is TGTGCCAGCAGCTTGGGATCCTACAGGGAAGGGGAGCAGTTCTTC. Encoded protein: CASSLGSYREGEQFF.

This clone was picked up one time. The chain has TRBV5-1 and TRBJ1-6; the D gene is possibly TRBD1 (6 bases). The CDR3 spans 17 residues. Germline V gives CDR1 SGHRS, CDR2 YFSETQ. V was shortened by 4 bases and J by 0 bases, with 14 bases between the two germline ends. The CDR3 DNA follows: TGCGCCAGCAGCCCTTGGGGGCTGAGCTCCTATAATTCACCCCTCCACTTT. Protein: CASSPWGLSSYNSPLHF.

This clone was observed a single time. The chain is built from TRBV5-4 and TRBJ1-6; perhaps TRBD1 as D (5 bases). The CDR3 length is 16 residues. Germline assignment: CDR1 SGHNT and CDR2 YYREEE (reference sequence). V gave up 4 bases and J gave up 10 bases, with 21 bases separating them. CDR3 protein: CASSRATGPQGSPLHF. The CDR3 DNA reads as TGTGCCAGCAGCCGAGCAACAGGTCCCCAAGGGTCACCCCTCCACTTT.

The chain links TRBV10-3 to TRBJ2-1; the match to TRBD2 covers 10 bases. With V trimmed by 6 bases and J by 15 bases, 17 bases remained unmatched. This CDR3 spans 15 amino acids. Germline V lookup: CDR1 ENHRY, CDR2 SYGVKD. CDR3 loop: CAIRGSGGDLGLAFF. In nucleotides, the CDR3 is TGTGCCATCAGGGGCAGCGGGGGGGACTTAGGGTTGGCGTTCTTC.

This clone has only a few counts. V gene TRBV27 combines with J gene TRBJ2-1; the D gene is possibly TRBD1 (6 bases). Germline CDR1 and CDR2: MNHEY and SMNVEV (reference sequence). This CDR3 is 16 amino acids long. Trimming took 7 bases from V and 8 from J, leaving 24 bases between them. The chain's CDR3 is CASTKSSWQGTDEQFF. DNA for the CDR3: TGTGCCAGCACTAAATCATCTTGGCAGGGGACGGATGAGCAGTTCTTC.

About this clone: At one end the junction does not follow the germline gene, possibly because of a read error. The V call is TRBV5-1, the J call TRBJ2-6; perhaps TRBD1 as D (5 bases). Germline V gene lookup returns CDR1 SGHRS and CDR2 YFSETQ. This CDR3 region has 15 residues. This chain's CDR3 is CASSQVSSGANGLTF. For the CDR3, the DNA is TGCGCCAGCAGCCAAGTAAGCTCTGGGGCCAACGGCCTGACTTTC.

In DNA, the CDR3 is TGTGCCAGCAGTCCTACAGGGCTATCTGGAAACACCATATATTTT. Translating gives CASSPTGLSGNTIYF. V gene TRBV2 combines with J gene TRBJ1-3; D might be TRBD1 (6 bases). V was clipped by 5 bases and J by 1 base, with 12 bases between them. The germline V gene encodes CDR1 SNHLY and CDR2 FYNNEI. This CDR3 contains 15 residues.

V is TRBV7-9 and J is TRBJ1-1; possibly TRBD1 for D (6 bases). The CDR3 runs 14 residues. Trimming took off 1 base at V and 3 bases at J, with 9 bases between the two ends. CDR1 is SEHNR, CDR2 FQNEAQ, per germline (reference sequence). CDR3 bases: TGTGCCAGCAGCTTAGAGAACAGGGACACTGAAGCTTTCTTT. It encodes CASSLENRDTEAFF. Filled out from reference TRBV7-9 and TRBJ1-1, the complete variable domain reads DTGVSQNPRHKITKRGQNVTFRCDPISEHNRLYWYRQTLGQGPEFLTYFQNEAQLEKSRLLSDRFSAERPKGSFSTLEIQRTEQGDSAMYLCASSLENRDTEAFFGQGTRLTVV.

This clone was seen once. Here the CDR3 reads CASSEGTETQYF. The CDR3 DNA reads TGTGCCAGCAGTGAGGGCACAGAGACCCAGTACTTC. The gene calls are TRBV2 and TRBJ2-5, with D unclear. The V gene lost 3 bases and the J gene lost 4 bases, with 6 bases spanning the gap. The CDR3 consists of 12 residues. Germline loops: CDR1 SNHLY, CDR2 FYNNEI. Full variable domain (missing parts from reference TRBV2 and TRBJ2-5): EPEVTQTPSHQVTQMGQEVILRCVPISNHLYFYWYRQILGQKVEFLVSFYNNEISEKSEIFDDQFSVERPDGSNFTLKIRSTKLEDSAMYFCASSEGTETQYFGPGTRLLVL.

In regard to this clone: The final CDR3 position lacks the conserved phenylalanine or tryptophan, pointing to a likely read error. Because the CDR3's place on the DNA is in doubt, the DNA is left out and the CDR3 is given as listed by TCRdb. This chain joins TRBV7-9 and TRBJ2-3; the tabulated D call, TRBD1, remains unverified against the DNA. The CDR3 contains 9 residues when both ends are counted. The V gene's germline CDR1 is SEHNR and CDR2 FQNEAQ (reference sequence). The CDR3 sequence: CASSLGQIS.

This rearrangement joins TRBV10-3 to TRBJ2-2; TRBD1 aligns across 10 bases. Looked up from germline, CDR1 is ENHRY and CDR2 is SYGVKD. The trim removed 7 bases at V and 1 base at J, leaving 3 bases unmatched. The CDR3 runs 15 residues. The CDR3 here is CAINRDRGNTGELFF. The DNA of the CDR3 is TGTGCCATCAACAGGGACAGGGGGAACACCGGGGAGCTGTTTTTT.

The chain employs TRBV27 and TRBJ1-1, with a possible D match to TRBD1 (5 bases). This CDR3 contains 17 residues. Germline V gene lookup returns CDR1 MNHEY and CDR2 SMNVEV (reference sequence). V was cut by 1 base and J by 0 bases, with 15 bases left in between. This chain's CDR3 is CASSLYAKGRLNTEAFF. The CDR3, as DNA: TGTGCCAGCAGTTTATACGCGAAGGGGAGGTTGAACACTGAAGCTTTCTTT.

This clone was picked up one time. V and J are TRBV7-2 and TRBJ2-2; D may be TRBD2 (5 bases). With 4 bases removed from V and 1 base from J, the gap between germline ends came to 7 bases. This CDR3 has 14 amino acids. CDR1 SGHTA and CDR2 FQGNSA come from the germline V gene. CDR3 region: CASSWRVNTGELFF. DNA for the CDR3: TGTGCCAGCAGCTGGCGGGTGAACACCGGGGAGCTGTTTTTT.

The chain joins TRBV2 to TRBJ2-3; maybe TRBD2 (6 bases). CDR3 length equals 13 residues. Germline V gives CDR1 SNHLY, CDR2 FYNNEI. The V and J ends lost 6 bases and 5 bases respectively, with 12 bases between them. CDR3 protein: CASSKGGGDTQYF. Here the CDR3 DNA reads TGTGCCAGCAGCAAGGGAGGTGGAGATACGCAGTATTTT.

This rearrangement joins TRBV28 to TRBJ2-7, with D perhaps TRBD2 (7 bases). CDR3 length: 15 residues. Germline V CDR1 and CDR2: MDHEN, SYDVKM. Trimming shortened V by 6 bases and J by 2 bases, and 17 bases separated the two germline ends. For the CDR3, the DNA is TGTGCCAGCAGGACTGGAGGGGGGGAGGCCTACGAGCAGTACTTC. This sequence encodes CASRTGGGEAYEQYF.

This chain joins TRBV4-1 and TRBJ1-1; D may be TRBD1 (6 bases). The CDR3 runs 16 residues. Germline assignment: CDR1 MGHRA and CDR2 YSYEKL. V was trimmed by 0 bases and J by 4 bases, leaving 15 bases between them. CDR3 sequence: CASSQEGLQGITEAFF. The CDR3 DNA reads TGCGCCAGCAGCCAAGAAGGGCTGCAGGGGATCACTGAAGCTTTCTTT.

The chain couples TRBV28 to TRBJ2-7, with D possibly TRBD1 on 6 matching bases. Trimming took 0 bases from V and 4 from J, leaving 10 bases between them. The CDR3 contains 14 residues. Per the germline V gene, CDR1 is MDHEN and CDR2 is SYDVKM. CDR3 DNA sequence: TGTGCCAGCAGTTTATGGAGGGACAATTACGAGCAGTACTTC. Translated: CASSLWRDNYEQYF.

The rearrangement links TRBV2 to TRBJ2-1; the D gene is possibly TRBD2 (7 bases). V was clipped by 4 bases and J by 9 bases, with 13 bases between them. The CDR3 has 13 residues. From germline, CDR1 is SNHLY and CDR2 FYNNEI. CDR3 DNA sequence: TGTGCCAGCAGTGGGGCGGGGGCAGGTGAGCAGTTCTTC. This translates into CASSGAGAGEQFF. The full variable domain, in which reference TRBV2 and TRBJ2-1 provide the parts outside the CDR3, is EPEVTQTPSHQVTQMGQEVILRCVPISNHLYFYWYRQILGQKVEFLVSFYNNEISEKSEIFDDQFSVERPDGSNFTLKIRSTKLEDSAMYFCASSGAGAGEQFFGPGTRLTVL.

The rearrangement joins TRBV5-1 to TRBJ2-7, with TRBD1 as a possible D gene (7 bases). Germline values: CDR1 SGHRS, CDR2 YFSETQ. This CDR3 has 14 amino acids. V lost 4 bases and J lost 4, with 15 bases in between. For the CDR3, the DNA is TGCGCCAGCAGCCGCGGGACAGACTCGTACGAGCAGTACTTC. It encodes CASSRGTDSYEQYF.

The chain is built from TRBV5-1 and TRBJ2-7; 12 nucleotides align to TRBD1. CDR1 is SGHRS and CDR2 is YFSETQ in the germline V gene. The J segment lost 3 bases and the V segment lost 4 bases, leaving 5 bases of the junction unmatched. This CDR3 contains 15 residues. CDR3 coding DNA: TGCGCCAGCAGCCTAGGGACAGGGGGCTTCTACGAGCAGTACTTC. Protein product: CASSLGTGGFYEQYF. The whole variable domain, filled in from reference TRBV5-1 and TRBJ2-7, reads KAGVTQTPRYLIKTRGQQVTLSCSPISGHRSVSWYQQTPGQGLQFLFEYFSETQRNKGNFPGRFSGRQFSNSRSEMNVSTLELGDSALYLCASSLGTGGFYEQYFGPGTRLTVT.

The V call is TRBV5-1, the J call TRBJ2-3; 7 bases map to TRBD1. V lost 4 bases to trimming and J lost 7 bases; unmatched junction nucleotides: 9. CDR1 and CDR2 from the germline V gene are SGHRS and YFSETQ. The CDR3 sequence is 14 residues long. The CDR3: CASSTGTASNTQYF. For the CDR3, the DNA is TGCGCCAGCAGCACGGGGACAGCCTCTAATACGCAGTATTTT. The full variable domain, its missing parts supplied by reference TRBV5-1 and TRBJ2-3, is KAGVTQTPRYLIKTRGQQVTLSCSPISGHRSVSWYQQTPGQGLQFLFEYFSETQRNKGNFPGRFSGRQFSNSRSEMNVSTLELGDSALYLCASSTGTASNTQYFGPGTRLTVL.

This chain joins TRBV29-1 and TRBJ1-3, with 7 bases identical to TRBD1. The CDR3 has 16 amino acids. The germline V gene has CDR1 SQVTM and CDR2 ANQGSEA. The J segment lost 0 bases and the V segment lost 5 bases, leaving 10 bases of the junction unmatched. CDR3 residues: CSVSTGQPSSGNTIYF. The CDR3 nucleotides are TGCAGCGTTTCGACAGGGCAGCCCTCCTCTGGAAACACCATATATTTT.

The chain is built from TRBV10-2 and TRBJ2-3; 15 positions match TRBD2. CDR3 size: 15 residues. Germline CDR1 is WSHSY and CDR2 is SAAADI. V lost 6 bases, J lost 7 bases, and 5 bases stayed unmatched. The CDR3 DNA follows: TGCGCCAGCAGAGGGACTAGCGGGGGGTTGAATACGCAGTATTTT. Translated, it gives CASRGTSGGLNTQYF.

V usage is TRBV9 and J usage is TRBJ2-7; 9 bases line up with TRBD2. The V gene end was trimmed by 3 bases and the J gene end by 10 bases; junction bases not matched to a gene: 20. CDR3 length: 17 residues. The germline gives CDR1 SGDLS, CDR2 YYNGEE. DNA for the CDR3: TGTGCCAGCAGCGAGGGACCGGGGGCTAGCGGGGTCCCACCCCAGTACTTC. It translates to CASSEGPGASGVPPQYF.

This clone was picked up one time. J is TRBJ1-1 and V is TRBV15; no firm D call. This CDR3 region has 13 residues. Germline lookup yields CDR1 LNHNV and CDR2 YYDKDF (reference sequence). Trimming took 0 bases from V and 8 from J, leaving 10 bases between them. The CDR3 DNA reads TGTGCCACCAGCAGAGATGCCCACCGGGAAGCTTTCTTT. It translates to CATSRDAHREAFF.

The chain has TRBV7-2 and TRBJ1-1; D uncertain. The CDR3 has 14 residues. Germline assignment: CDR1 SGHTA and CDR2 FQGNSA. V was shortened by 1 base and J by 4 bases, with 10 bases between the two germline ends. The CDR3 DNA reads TGTGCCAGCAGCTTAGTCGTCTTCGGCACTGAAGCTTTCTTT. Protein sequence: CASSLVVFGTEAFF.

The genes are TRBV27 and TRBJ1-6; D is possibly TRBD1 (5 bases). The V end lost 2 bases, the J end lost 10 bases, and 18 bases lay between the germline ends. CDR1 is MNHEY and CDR2 is SMNVEV in the germline V gene (reference sequence). The CDR3 spans 16 residues. The CDR3 nucleotides are TGTGCCAGCAGTTTAAATCGGGGGGGGTTTGGGTCACCCCTCCACTTT. Encoded protein: CASSLNRGGFGSPLHF.

The chain employs TRBV2 and TRBJ1-1; D uncertain. CDR3 length: 15 residues. Germline loops: CDR1 SNHLY, CDR2 FYNNEI. The V and J ends lost 6 bases and 1 base respectively, with 15 bases between them. The CDR3 sequence: CASRGLEEKNTEAFF. DNA for the CDR3: TGTGCCAGCAGGGGTCTGGAGGAAAAGAACACTGAAGCTTTCTTT. The variable domain in full, with the rest retrieved from reference TRBV2 and TRBJ1-1, is EPEVTQTPSHQVTQMGQEVILRCVPISNHLYFYWYRQILGQKVEFLVSFYNNEISEKSEIFDDQFSVERPDGSNFTLKIRSTKLEDSAMYFCASRGLEEKNTEAFFGQGTRLTVV.

This clone was seen only a few times. The chain joins TRBV19 to TRBJ1-2; a possible D gene is TRBD1 (6 bases). CDR3 size: 15 residues. Per the germline V gene, CDR1 is LNHDA and CDR2 is SQIVND (reference sequence). Trimming cost V 7 bases and J 8 bases, with 23 bases left between them. CDR3 coding DNA: TGTGCCAGTATCGGGGCAGGGGCAATCGTATCGGGCTACACCTTC. Protein: CASIGAGAIVSGYTF.

The chain recombines TRBV9 with TRBJ1-1; perhaps TRBD1 as D (6 bases). V lost 0 bases, J lost 5 bases, and 14 bases lay in between. The CDR3 has 15 residues. The germline CDR1 and CDR2 sequences are SGDLS and YYNGEE. The CDR3 coding sequence is TGTGCCAGCAGCGTAGGAGGCAGGGGATCGACTGAAGCTTTCTTT. It codes for CASSVGGRGSTEAFF.

On this clone: Germline is not matched at one junction end, which may reflect a read error. This chain connects TRBV5-1 to TRBJ1-4; D is perhaps TRBD1 (5 bases). The CDR3 sequence is 14 residues long. From germline, CDR1 is SGHRS and CDR2 YFSETQ. CDR3: CASSPDSNNEKLSF. The CDR3 bases are TGCGCCAGCAGCCCCGACAGTAATAATGAAAAACTGTCTTTT.

The J gene is TRBJ2-1, the V gene TRBV19, with D tentatively TRBD2 (5 bases). The CDR3 runs 13 residues. V lost 0 bases and J lost 8, with 8 bases in between. In germline, CDR1 is LNHDA, CDR2 SQIVND (reference sequence). The CDR3, as DNA: TGTGCCAGTAGTATAGATCTGGAGGATGAGCAGTTCTTC. Residues: CASSIDLEDEQFF.